These 23 T cell receptor beta chains were sequenced from one sample in a study of shared clonotypes between healthy human individuals. Assay: immunoSEQ multiplex PCR; the TCRdb copy retains only in-frame clones and omits some. The sample has 2 million to 2.5 million clones; more than 80% are singletons. The sample consisted of naive CD4+ T cells from PBMCs. Subset in this sample: CD45RA+ positively selected. The receptors shown here come from a man younger than 35 in good health. Some clones in this sample may be carry-over from other donors' samples.

The DNA of the CDR3 is TGTGCCAGCTCACGCAACGAGATAGCGGGAGGGCCTTTTCCGCAGTATTTT. Its protein product is CASSRNEIAGGPFPQYF. The V and J genes are TRBV18 and TRBJ2-3; TRBD2 agrees at 11 bases. The CDR3 has 17 residues. Germline loops: CDR1 KGHSH, CDR2 LQKENI. J was trimmed by 10 bases and V by 4 bases; bases with no gene match: 16. The complete variable domain, with remaining parts taken from reference TRBV18 and TRBJ2-3, reads NAGVMQNPRHLVRRRGQEARLRCSPMKGHSHVYWYRQLPEEGLKFMVYLQKENIIDESGMPKERFSAEFPKEGPSILRIQQVVRGDSAAYFCASSRNEIAGGPFPQYFGPGTRLTVL.

The chain carries TRBV9 and TRBJ2-3; D is undetermined. CDR1 and CDR2 from the germline V gene are SGDLS and YYNGEE. V was pared by 3 bases and J by 7 bases, with 12 bases between. The CDR3 extends over 13 amino acids. DNA for the CDR3: TGTGCCAGCAGCGATGGCGTCTGGAATACGCAGTATTTT. Translated, it gives CASSDGVWNTQYF.

To note about this clone: Other DNA sequences in the sample encode the same CDR3. V and J are TRBV19 and TRBJ2-5, with a tentative D call TRBD1 (5 bases). Germline-derived CDR1 and CDR2 are LNHDA and SQIVND (reference sequence). The CDR3 extends over 13 amino acids. V was cut by 3 bases and J by 3 bases, with 8 bases left in between. CDR3 in DNA: TGTGCCAGTAGTATCGTCAGGGAAGAGACCCAGTACTTC. It encodes CASSIVREETQYF. The variable domain in full, with the rest retrieved from reference TRBV19 and TRBJ2-5, is DGGITQSPKYLFRKEGQNVTLSCEQNLNHDAMYWYRQDPGQGLRLIYYSQIVNDFQKGDIAEGYSVSREKKESFPLTVTSAQKNPTAFYLCASSIVREETQYFGPGTRLLVL.

The V call is TRBV5-1, the J call TRBJ2-5, with TRBD2 matching 7 bases. Trimming took 3 bases from V and 5 from J; bases not matched to a gene: 10. CDR3 length: 15 residues. Per germline, CDR1 SGHRS and CDR2 YFSETQ. The CDR3 bases are TGCGCCAGCAGCTCCAGCGGGACCCGCGAGGAGACCCAGTACTTC. It encodes CASSSSGTREETQYF. Looking up the rest from reference TRBV5-1 and TRBJ2-5 gives the full variable domain: KAGVTQTPRYLIKTRGQQVTLSCSPISGHRSVSWYQQTPGQGLQFLFEYFSETQRNKGNFPGRFSGRQFSNSRSEMNVSTLELGDSALYLCASSSSGTREETQYFGPGTRLLVL.

The chain has TRBV4-2 and TRBJ2-3, with 11 bases aligning to TRBD2. The germline CDR1 and CDR2 sequences are LGHNA and YNFKEQ. This CDR3 is built from 15 residues. The ends lost 2 bases at V and 4 bases at J; junction bases unmatched: 2. The chain's CDR3 is CASSQTSGSSDTQYF. The DNA of the CDR3 is TGTGCCAGCAGCCAAACTAGCGGGAGTTCAGATACGCAGTATTTT.

With respect to this clone: This specimen includes other DNA sequences encoding the same CDR3. The CDR3: CASSVEATNEKLFF. CDR3 bases: TGTGCCAGCAGCGTAGAGGCAACTAATGAAAAACTGTTTTTT. This rearrangement joins TRBV9 to TRBJ1-4; D is undetermined. This CDR3 spans 14 amino acids. Germline V lookup: CDR1 SGDLS, CDR2 YYNGEE. The germline V and J ends were trimmed by 0 bases and 0 bases, with 3 bases remaining between them.

This clone was counted a single time. The genes are TRBV11-2 and TRBJ1-5; TRBD1 matches at 7 bases. The CDR3 has 13 amino acids. V lost 4 bases, J lost 9 bases, and 6 bases stayed unmatched. Germline lookup yields CDR1 SGHAT and CDR2 FQNNGV. CDR3 sequence: CASSSDREGPQHF. In nucleotides, the CDR3 is TGTGCCAGCAGCTCCGACAGGGAAGGGCCCCAGCATTTT.

Notes on this clone: Other DNA sequences of this sample code for an identical CDR3. The V and J genes are TRBV2 and TRBJ1-5; the match to TRBD1 covers 10 bases. With 4 bases clipped from V and 4 bases from J, the junction kept 1 base outside the gene matches. Germline values: CDR1 SNHLY, CDR2 FYNNEI. The length of the CDR3 is 14 residues. In nucleotides, the CDR3 is TGTGCCAGCAGTGGACAGGGGGCGAATCAGCCCCAGCATTTT. Protein product: CASSGQGANQPQHF. The full variable domain, its missing parts supplied by reference TRBV2 and TRBJ1-5, is EPEVTQTPSHQVTQMGQEVILRCVPISNHLYFYWYRQILGQKVEFLVSFYNNEISEKSEIFDDQFSVERPDGSNFTLKIRSTKLEDSAMYFCASSGQGANQPQHFGDGTRLSIL.

This chain links TRBV7-6 with TRBJ2-7, with D uncertain. Germline V CDR1 and CDR2: SGHVS, FNYEAQ. This CDR3 has 15 amino acids. V lost 1 base to trimming and J lost 1 base, with 11 bases between them. CDR3 in DNA: TGTGCCAGCAGCTTAGAGAACGGAAATTCCTACGAGCAGTACTTC. Its translation: CASSLENGNSYEQYF. Full variable domain (remainder filled in from reference TRBV7-6 and TRBJ2-7): GAGVSQSPRYKVTKRGQDVALRCDPISGHVSLYWYRQALGQGPEFLTYFNYEAQQDKSGLPNDRFSAERPEGSISTLTIQRTEQRDSAMYRCASSLENGNSYEQYFGPGTRLTVT.

This rearrangement joins TRBV5-1 to TRBJ1-1; D not certain. The CDR3 contains 14 residues. The germline V gene encodes CDR1 SGHRS and CDR2 YFSETQ. The ends were cut back, 1 base at V and 2 bases at J, with 9 bases in the middle. This CDR3 is CASSLMIPNTEAFF. In DNA, the CDR3 is TGCGCCAGCAGCTTGATGATCCCCAACACTGAAGCTTTCTTT.

The chain links TRBV6-6 to TRBJ2-7; maybe TRBD2 (5 bases). CDR1 is MNHNY, CDR2 SVGAGI, per germline (reference sequence). CDR3 length equals 14 residues. With 6 bases removed from V and 0 bases from J, the gap between germline ends came to 12 bases. The CDR3 DNA is TGTGCCAGCAGACCACCGGGAATCTCCTACGAGCAGTACTTC. Translating it yields CASRPPGISYEQYF.

The chain uses TRBV4-1 and TRBJ2-3, with D possibly TRBD1 on 6 matching bases. In germline, CDR1 is MGHRA, CDR2 YSYEKL. Trimming cost V 0 bases and J 2 bases, with 15 bases left between them. There are 17 residues in the CDR3. CDR3 protein: CASSQDWGRGFTDTQYF. The CDR3 bases are TGCGCCAGCAGCCAAGATTGGGGCAGGGGTTTCACAGATACGCAGTATTTT.

A single count supports this clone. The chain is built from TRBV5-6 and TRBJ2-7, with D unclear. The CDR3 is 13 residues long. The germline gives CDR1 SGHDT, CDR2 YYEEEE. V was trimmed by 7 bases and J by 3 bases, leaving 14 bases between them. The CDR3 DNA reads TGTGCCAGCGCAAAGGGCCCTTTCTACGAGCAGTACTTC. It encodes CASAKGPFYEQYF.

The chain recombines TRBV5-8 with TRBJ1-5; 7 bases are shared with TRBD1. CDR3 length: 16 residues. The ends lost 4 bases at V and 5 bases at J; junction bases unmatched: 12. Germline CDR1 SGHTS, CDR2 YDEGEE. The CDR3 DNA is TGTGCCAGCAGCCGTCCCCCTTCAGGGGGTGATCAGCCCCAGCATTTT. Translation gives CASSRPPSGGDQPQHF.

The genes are TRBV18 and TRBJ2-1, with D perhaps given as TRBD1 or TRBD2 (5 bases each). V gave up 3 bases and J gave up 10 bases, with 16 bases separating them. The CDR3 has 14 amino acids. The V gene's germline CDR1 is KGHSH and CDR2 LQKENI. The CDR3 DNA sequence: TGTGCCAGCTCACCTAGAAACGCAGGGACGGAGCAGTTCTTC. Protein: CASSPRNAGTEQFF. The whole variable domain, remainder taken from reference TRBV18 and TRBJ2-1, is NAGVMQNPRHLVRRRGQEARLRCSPMKGHSHVYWYRQLPEEGLKFMVYLQKENIIDESGMPKERFSAEFPKEGPSILRIQQVVRGDSAAYFCASSPRNAGTEQFFGPGTRLTVL.

As concerns this clone: Other DNA sequences in the same sample also yield this CDR3. The chain combines TRBV5-1 with TRBJ2-7, with 9 bases identical to TRBD2. In germline, CDR1 is SGHRS, CDR2 YFSETQ. V shed 4 bases and J 0 bases; nucleotides not matched to a gene: 5. This CDR3 is 15 amino acids long. CDR3 bases: TGCGCCAGCAGCGCGGGACTAGCCAGCTCCTACGAGCAGTACTTC. Amino acids: CASSAGLASSYEQYF.

V is TRBV10-3 and J is TRBJ2-2; 13 nucleotides match TRBD2. CDR1 and CDR2 from the germline V gene are ENHRY and SYGVKD. V gave up 4 bases and J gave up 3 bases; unmatched junction bases: 11. This CDR3 comprises 19 residues. As DNA, the CDR3 is TGTGCCATCAGTGGGATGGGACTAGCGGGGATGGGGGACACCGGGGAGCTGTTTTTT. Translation gives CAISGMGLAGMGDTGELFF.

The V gene is TRBV10-3, the J gene TRBJ2-1; D gene unclear. The CDR3 spans 12 residues. Looked up from germline, CDR1 is ENHRY and CDR2 is SYGVKD. V lost 3 bases to trimming and J lost 8 bases, with 8 bases between them. This CDR3 reads CAISDHRYEQFF. As DNA, the CDR3 is TGTGCCATCAGTGACCACCGATATGAGCAGTTCTTC.

The chain carries TRBV5-1 and TRBJ2-5; weak D call: TRBD2 (5 bases). Germline CDR1 and CDR2: SGHRS and YFSETQ. The CDR3 length is 14 residues. The V and J ends lost 3 bases and 1 base respectively, with 10 bases between them. CDR3 nucleotides: TGCGCCAGCAGCTCCTCTAGCACCCAAGAGACCCAGTACTTC. Translated: CASSSSSTQETQYF.

CDR3 nucleotide sequence: TGCAGCGTGGCCCCGGGCCTACCCCAAGAGACCCAGTACTTC. Residues: CSVAPGLPQETQYF. The chain links TRBV29-1 to TRBJ2-5; D gene uncertain. Per germline, CDR1 SQVTM and CDR2 ANQGSEA. V was clipped by 6 bases and J by 1 base, with 15 bases between them. The CDR3 has 14 residues. The variable domain in full, with the rest retrieved from reference TRBV29-1 and TRBJ2-5, is SAVISQKPSRDICQRGTSLTIQCQVDSQVTMMFWYRQQPGQSLTLIATANQGSEATYESGFVIDKFPISRPNLTFSTLTVSNMSPEDSSIYLCSVAPGLPQETQYFGPGTRLLVL.

This chain joins TRBV7-3 and TRBJ1-5; no clear D. Germline CDR1 reads SGHTA; CDR2 reads FQGTGA. This CDR3 has 19 amino acids. V was cut by 1 base and J by 4 bases, with 23 bases left in between. The DNA of the CDR3 is TGTGCCAGCAGCTTAAGATGGCCTCGCCCAGTCAGTGGGAATCAGCCCCAGCATTTT. It is translated as CASSLRWPRPVSGNQPQHF. Supplemented by reference TRBV7-3 and TRBJ1-5, the full variable domain reads GAGVSQTPSNKVTEKGKYVELRCDPISGHTALYWYRQSLGQGPEFLIYFQGTGAADDSGLPNDRFFAVRPEGSVSTLKIQRTERGDSAVYLCASSLRWPRPVSGNQPQHFGDGTRLSIL.

The genes are TRBV7-9 and TRBJ2-6, with 7 bases that match TRBD1. V shed 2 bases and J 8 bases; nucleotides not matched to a gene: 3. The CDR3 length is 14 residues. Looked up from germline, CDR1 is SEHNR and CDR2 is FQNEAQ (reference sequence). This CDR3 reads CASSLMTGTNVLTF. Written as DNA, the CDR3 is TGTGCCAGCAGCTTAATGACAGGGACCAACGTCCTGACTTTC.

This clone has a single count. V and J are TRBV14 and TRBJ2-2; 8 bases map to TRBD2. V shed 5 bases and J 6 bases; nucleotides not matched to a gene: 8. This CDR3 comprises 15 residues. CDR1 SGHDN and CDR2 FVKESK come from the germline V gene. The CDR3 nucleotides are TGTGCCAGCAGCGCTATAGCGGGACTGGCCGGGGAGCTGTTTTTT. It codes for CASSAIAGLAGELFF.